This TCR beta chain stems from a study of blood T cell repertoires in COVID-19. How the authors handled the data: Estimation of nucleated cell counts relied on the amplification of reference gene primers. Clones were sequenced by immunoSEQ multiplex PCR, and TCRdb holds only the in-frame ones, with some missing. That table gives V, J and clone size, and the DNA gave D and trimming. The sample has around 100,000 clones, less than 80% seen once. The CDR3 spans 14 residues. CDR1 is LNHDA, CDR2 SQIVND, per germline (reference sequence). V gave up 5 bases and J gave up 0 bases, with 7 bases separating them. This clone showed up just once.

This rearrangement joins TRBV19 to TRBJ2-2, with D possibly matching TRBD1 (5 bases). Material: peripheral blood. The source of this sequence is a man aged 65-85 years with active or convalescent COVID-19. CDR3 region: CASSEQANTGELFF. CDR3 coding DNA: TGTGCCAGTAGTGAACAGGCGAACACCGGGGAGCTGTTTTTT.